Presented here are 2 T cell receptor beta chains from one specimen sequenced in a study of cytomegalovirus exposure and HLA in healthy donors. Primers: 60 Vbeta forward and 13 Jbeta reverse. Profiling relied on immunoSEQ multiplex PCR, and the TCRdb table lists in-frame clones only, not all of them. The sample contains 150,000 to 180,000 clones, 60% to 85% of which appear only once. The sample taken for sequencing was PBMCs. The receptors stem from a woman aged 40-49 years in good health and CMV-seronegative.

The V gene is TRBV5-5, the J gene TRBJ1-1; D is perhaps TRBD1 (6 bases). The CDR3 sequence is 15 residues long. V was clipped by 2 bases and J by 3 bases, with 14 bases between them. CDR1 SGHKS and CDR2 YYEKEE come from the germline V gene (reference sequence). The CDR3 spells CASSFGVPGDTEAFF. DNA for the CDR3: TGTGCCAGCAGCTTTGGGGTACCAGGGGACACTGAAGCTTTCTTT.

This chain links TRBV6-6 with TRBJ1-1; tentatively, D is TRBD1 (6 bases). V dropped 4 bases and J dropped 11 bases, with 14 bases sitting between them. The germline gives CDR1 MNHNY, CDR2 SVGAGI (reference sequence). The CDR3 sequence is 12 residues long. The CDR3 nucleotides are TGTGCCAGCAGTTCCCGGACAGCCTACGCTTTCTTT. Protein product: CASSSRTAYAFF.